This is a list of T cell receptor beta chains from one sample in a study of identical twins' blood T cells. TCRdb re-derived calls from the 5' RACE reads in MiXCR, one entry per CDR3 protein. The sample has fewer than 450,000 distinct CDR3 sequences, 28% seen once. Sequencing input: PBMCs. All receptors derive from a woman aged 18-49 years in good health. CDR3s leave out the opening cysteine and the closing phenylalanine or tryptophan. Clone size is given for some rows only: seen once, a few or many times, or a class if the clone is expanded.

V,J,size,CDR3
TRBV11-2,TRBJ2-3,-,ASRRPGLGVYYTQY
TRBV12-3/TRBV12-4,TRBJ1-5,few,ASTKGSSNQPQH
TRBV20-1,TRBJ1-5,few,SARQTGTSNQPQH
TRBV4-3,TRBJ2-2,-,ASSQGKLYTGELF
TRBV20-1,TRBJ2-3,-,SSRVPDTQY
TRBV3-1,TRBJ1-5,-,ASSQAGGSNQPQH
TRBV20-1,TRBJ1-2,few,SAVQGARDGYT
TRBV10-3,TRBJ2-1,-,AISEEGNEQF
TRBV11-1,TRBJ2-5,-,ASSVGHQETQY
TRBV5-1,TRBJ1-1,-,ASSLEGLNTEAF
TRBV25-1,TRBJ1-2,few,ASSGDGFYGYT
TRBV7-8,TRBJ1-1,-,ASSLDRSDLNTEAF
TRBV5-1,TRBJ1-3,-,ASSPGTERNTIY
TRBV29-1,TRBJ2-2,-,SVEERNTGELF
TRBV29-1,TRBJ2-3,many,SVDSPPGLSTDTQY
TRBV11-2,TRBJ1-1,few,ASSLGTWGMNTEAF
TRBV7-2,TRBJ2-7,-,ASSRDGYEQY
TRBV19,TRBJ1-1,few,ASSIAPNTEAF
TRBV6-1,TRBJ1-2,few,AGRYLDYGYT
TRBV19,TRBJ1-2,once,ASSSSGGANYGYT